This T cell receptor beta chain is drawn from a study of spatial heterogeneity in lung cancer. Study overall: TCR transcript abundance in tumor regions was strongly correlated with the T cell module score obtained from matched bulk RNA-seq. Findings of the study overall: Tumors with more nonsynonymous mutations had more expanded intratumoral alpha and beta TCRs.

This clonotype has a count of ten or more. Antigen: not known. The J segment lost 4 bases and the V segment lost 3 bases, leaving 5 bases of the junction unmatched. Looked up from germline, CDR1 is SGHTA and CDR2 is FQGTGA. The CDR3 length is 15 residues. Described time point: sample taken at primary tumor resection. TCRdb re-analysed the 5' RACE reads in MiXCR, keeping a single row per CDR3 protein. The repertoire holds around 10,000 distinct CDR3 sequences, 14% seen once, with roughly an eighth in the top ten. Sequenced here: lung tumor tissue, sampled at surgery. This chain links TRBV7-3 with TRBJ2-1, with 8 bases fitting TRBD2. The sequence came from a male donor with early-stage non-small cell lung cancer. The CDR3 region is CASSLTTSAYNEQFF. The CDR3 DNA sequence: TGTGCCAGCAGCTTGACGACTAGCGCGTACAATGAGCAGTTCTTC.